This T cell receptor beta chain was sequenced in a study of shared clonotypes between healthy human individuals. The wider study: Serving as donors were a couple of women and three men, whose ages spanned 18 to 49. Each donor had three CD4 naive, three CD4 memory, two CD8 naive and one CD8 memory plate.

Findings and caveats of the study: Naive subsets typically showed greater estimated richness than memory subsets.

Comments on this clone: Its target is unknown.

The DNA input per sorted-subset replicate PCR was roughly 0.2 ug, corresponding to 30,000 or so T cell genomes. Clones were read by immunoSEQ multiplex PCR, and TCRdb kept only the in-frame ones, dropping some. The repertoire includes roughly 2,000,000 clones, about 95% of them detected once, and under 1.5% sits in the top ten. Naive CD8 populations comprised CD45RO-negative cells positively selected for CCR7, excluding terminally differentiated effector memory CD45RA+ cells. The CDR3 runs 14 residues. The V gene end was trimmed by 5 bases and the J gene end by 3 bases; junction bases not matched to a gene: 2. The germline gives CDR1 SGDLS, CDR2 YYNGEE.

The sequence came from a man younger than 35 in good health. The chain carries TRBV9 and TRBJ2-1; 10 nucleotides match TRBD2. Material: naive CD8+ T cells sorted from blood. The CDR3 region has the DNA TGTGCCAGCAGGCCTAGCGGGGGCTACAATGAGCAGTTCTTC. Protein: CASRPSGGYNEQFF. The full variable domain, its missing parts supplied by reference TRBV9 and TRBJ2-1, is DSGVTQTPKHLITATGQRVTLRCSPRSGDLSVYWYQQSLDQGLQFLIQYYNGEERAKGNILERFSAQQFPDLHSELNLSSLELGDSALYFCASRPSGGYNEQFFGPGTRLTVL.